Each of the 16 T cell receptor beta chains below was sequenced from the same sample in a study of blood T cell repertoires in COVID-19. TCRdb's table, derived via immunoSEQ multiplex PCR, lists solely in-frame clones and lacks some. Among 110,000 to 150,000 clones listed, approximately 80% were seen once. The sequenced material came from PBMCs or T cells enriched from blood (not recorded which). All receptors come from a woman between 18 and 30 years old who had been exposed to COVID-19.

J is TRBJ1-1 and V is TRBV6-5; 7 bases fit TRBD1. The CDR3 totals 13 residues. Germline CDR1 and CDR2: MNHEY and SVGAGI. J gave up 4 bases and V 7 bases, and 6 bases lay outside the gene matches. The DNA for the CDR3 is TGTGCCAGCACAGTACAGGGGAGCACTGAAGCTTTCTTT. Protein sequence: CASTVQGSTEAFF.

V gene TRBV15 combines with J gene TRBJ2-7; 7 bases are shared with TRBD2. Trimming removed 0 bases from V and 4 bases from J; junction bases left unmatched: 9. This CDR3 is built from 16 residues. Germline lookup yields CDR1 LNHNV and CDR2 YYDKDF (reference sequence). The CDR3 protein is CATSRDRAGEGYEQYF. For the CDR3, the DNA is TGTGCCACCAGCAGAGATAGGGCGGGAGAAGGTTACGAGCAGTACTTC.

This chain connects TRBV7-9 to TRBJ1-3; 7 nucleotides agree with TRBD1. The ends lost 3 bases at V and 2 bases at J; junction bases unmatched: 10. The CDR3 is 17 amino acids. Per germline, CDR1 SEHNR and CDR2 FQNEAQ (reference sequence). The CDR3: CASSFWVAQGAGNTIYF. The CDR3 nucleotides read TGTGCCAGCAGCTTCTGGGTGGCGCAGGGGGCTGGAAACACCATATATTTT.

This chain uses TRBV19 with TRBJ1-5; D is perhaps TRBD1 (5 bases). Per germline, CDR1 LNHDA and CDR2 SQIVND (reference sequence). CDR3 length: 15 residues. With 7 bases removed from V and 3 bases from J, the gap between germline ends came to 16 bases. Here the CDR3 DNA reads TGTGCCAGTAAAGGATACAAGGGGAACAATCAGCCCCAGCATTTT. As protein: CASKGYKGNNQPQHF.

The chain recombines TRBV28 with TRBJ1-2; maybe TRBD1 (6 bases). CDR3 length equals 12 residues. Germline CDR1 reads MDHEN; CDR2 reads SYDVKM. The germline V and J ends were trimmed by 3 bases and 5 bases, with 7 bases remaining between them. Here the CDR3 reads CASSFRGYGYTF. CDR3 nucleotide sequence: TGTGCCAGCAGTTTTAGGGGGTATGGCTACACCTTC.

This clone has at least ten counts. The sample contains more than one DNA sequence encoding this CDR3. V is TRBV7-9 and J is TRBJ2-7; D perhaps matches TRBD2 (6 bases). Germline CDR1 and CDR2: SEHNR and FQNEAQ (reference sequence). The CDR3 has 15 residues. With 0 bases removed from V and 0 bases from J, the gap between germline ends came to 9 bases. The CDR3 sequence is CASSLAAGSSYEQYF. The CDR3 bases are TGTGCCAGCAGCTTAGCTGCCGGGAGCTCCTACGAGCAGTACTTC.

The J gene is TRBJ1-3, the V gene TRBV3-1 (or the pseudogene TRBV3-2); D possibly corresponds to TRBD1 (5 bases). Germline loops: CDR1 LGHDT, CDR2 YNNKEL (reference sequence). The V and J ends lost 1 base and 0 bases respectively, with 10 bases between them. This CDR3 is 16 amino acids long. The CDR3 region is CASSQAYRSSGNTIYF. The CDR3 DNA reads TGTGCCAGCAGCCAAGCTTACAGGAGCTCTGGAAACACCATATATTTT.

V gene TRBV10-3 combines with J gene TRBJ1-5; D is uncertain. CDR1 is ENHRY and CDR2 is SYGVKD in the germline V gene. V lost 3 bases, J lost 3 bases, and 12 bases lay in between. CDR3 length equals 15 residues. CDR3 DNA: TGTGCCATCAGTGACTTAGCGGCAGACAATCAGCCCCAGCATTTT. Its translation is CAISDLAADNQPQHF.

This chain connects TRBV9 to TRBJ2-3, with a weak D call TRBD2 (6 bases). This CDR3 region has 17 residues. Per the germline V gene, CDR1 is SGDLS and CDR2 is YYNGEE. V lost 4 bases, J lost 2 bases, and 20 bases lay in between. This chain's CDR3 is CASSPSGVSGYTDTQYF. In DNA form, the CDR3 reads TGTGCCAGCAGCCCGAGTGGGGTTAGCGGATACACAGATACGCAGTATTTT.

V gene TRBV4-1 combines with J gene TRBJ2-4; unclear D gene. The V gene lost 0 bases and the J gene lost 0 bases, with 9 bases spanning the gap. Germline V gives CDR1 MGHRA, CDR2 YSYEKL. The CDR3 sequence is 16 residues long. In nucleotides, the CDR3 is TGCGCCAGCAGCCAAGACCTCCCGTTAGCCAAAAACATTCAGTACTTC. Encoded protein: CASSQDLPLAKNIQYF.

The rearrangement uses TRBV27 and TRBJ2-7; 12 bases align to TRBD2. Germline V gives CDR1 MNHEY, CDR2 SMNVEV (reference sequence). The V gene end was trimmed by 6 bases and the J gene end by 6 bases; junction bases not matched to a gene: 3. The CDR3 extends over 13 amino acids. CDR3 DNA: TGTGCCAGCAGGACTAGCGGGAGAGGCGAGCAGTACTTC. Protein: CASRTSGRGEQYF.

The J gene is TRBJ2-2, the V gene TRBV3-1 (or the pseudogene TRBV3-2), with 8 bases identical to TRBD2. V trimming: 1 base; J trimming: 0 bases; junction bases outside the gene matches: 4. In germline, CDR1 is LGHDT, CDR2 YNNKEL (reference sequence). The CDR3 spans 17 residues. CDR3 sequence: CASSQGPAGANTGELFF. DNA for the CDR3: TGTGCCAGCAGCCAAGGTCCAGCGGGAGCGAACACCGGGGAGCTGTTTTTT.

The chain combines TRBV6-1 with TRBJ2-3; the match to TRBD2 covers 11 bases. The CDR3 runs to 15 residues. V shed 3 bases, J shed 7 bases, and the junction held 6 bases outside the gene matches. CDR1 is MNHNS and CDR2 is SASEGT in the germline V gene. The CDR3 coding sequence is TGTGCCAGCAGTGATAGCGGGAGGGCCGCGAATACGCAGTATTTT. As protein: CASSDSGRAANTQYF.

The V call is TRBV27, the J call TRBJ1-2; 8 bases match TRBD1. CDR1 MNHEY and CDR2 SMNVEV come from the germline V gene (reference sequence). The CDR3 contains 15 residues. V shed 4 bases, J shed 2 bases, and the junction held 6 bases outside the gene matches. CDR3 sequence reads: CASSSRTGPNYGYTF. In nucleotides, the CDR3 is TGTGCCAGCAGTTCACGGACAGGGCCCAACTATGGCTACACCTTC.

The V gene is TRBV3-1 (or the pseudogene TRBV3-2), the J gene TRBJ1-2; D possibly corresponds to TRBD1 (6 bases). The CDR3 runs 15 residues. V shed 6 bases and J shed 2 bases, with 16 bases lying between them. Germline V gene data show CDR1 as LGHDT and CDR2 as YNNKEL (reference sequence). CDR3 in amino acids: CASSRGGAMNYGYTF. The CDR3 DNA sequence: TGTGCCAGCAGTCGGGGGGGCGCGATGAACTATGGCTACACCTTC.

This chain links TRBV10-2 with TRBJ2-1; 7 bases agree with TRBD2. Germline V gives CDR1 WSHSY, CDR2 SAAADI. The CDR3 is 15 amino acids. V lost 6 bases and J lost 0; bases outside the gene matches: 5. CDR3 DNA: TGCGCCAGCAGAGAGGCTAGCGGCTCCTACAATGAGCAGTTCTTC. It yields the protein CASREASGSYNEQFF.